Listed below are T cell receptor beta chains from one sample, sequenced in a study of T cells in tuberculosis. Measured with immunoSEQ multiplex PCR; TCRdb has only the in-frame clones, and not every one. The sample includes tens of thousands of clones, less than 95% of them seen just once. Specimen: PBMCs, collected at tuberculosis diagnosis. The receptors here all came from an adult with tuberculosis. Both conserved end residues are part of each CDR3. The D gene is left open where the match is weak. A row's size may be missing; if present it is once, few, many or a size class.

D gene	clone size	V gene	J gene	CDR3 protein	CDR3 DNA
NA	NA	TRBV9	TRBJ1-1	CASSARSINTEAFF	TGTGCCAGCAGCGCCCGGTCCATAAACACTGAAGCTTTCTTT
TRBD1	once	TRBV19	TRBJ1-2	CASSTSRGQVDYGYTF	TGTGCCAGTAGTACCTCTCGAGGACAGGTGGACTATGGCTACACCTTC
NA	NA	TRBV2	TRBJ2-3	CASSGDWGTDTQYF	TGTGCCAGCAGCGGTGACTGGGGCACAGATACGCAGTATTTT
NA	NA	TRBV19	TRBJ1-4	CASSITWGLRNEKLFF	TGTGCCAGTAGTATAACGTGGGGGCTCAGGAATGAAAAACTGTTTTTT
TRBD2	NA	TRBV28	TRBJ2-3	CASSPRQVRTSGGSTDTQYF	TGTGCCAGCAGTCCCCGACAGGTCCGGACTAGCGGGGGGTCCACAGATACGCAGTATTTT
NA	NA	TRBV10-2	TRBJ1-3	CASSPATDSGNTIYF	TGCGCCAGCAGCCCCGCGACAGACTCTGGAAACACCATATATTTT
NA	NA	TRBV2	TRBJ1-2	CASNKVSNYGYTF	TGTGCCAGCAACAAAGTTTCAAACTATGGCTACACCTTC
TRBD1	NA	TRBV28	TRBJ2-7	CASSFHGQASYEQYF	TGTGCCAGCAGTTTTCACGGACAGGCCTCCTACGAGCAGTACTTC
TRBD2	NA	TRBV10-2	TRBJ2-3	CASSDPGLAGGTDTQYF	TGCGCCAGCAGCGACCCCGGACTAGCGGGGGGCACAGATACGCAGTATTTT
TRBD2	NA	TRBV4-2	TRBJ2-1	CASSQDRTSLYEQFF	TGTGCCAGCAGCCAAGATCGGACTAGCCTCTATGAGCAGTTCTTC
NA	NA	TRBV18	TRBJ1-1	CASSPQTGNTEAFF	TGTGCCAGCTCACCCCAGACAGGGAACACTGAAGCTTTCTTT
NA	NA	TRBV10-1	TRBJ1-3	CASSSTGSGNTIYF	TGCGCCAGCAGTTCGACAGGCTCTGGAAACACCATATATTTT
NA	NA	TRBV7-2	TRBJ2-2	CASSRTTGELFF	TGTGCCAGCAGCCGGACTACCGGGGAGCTGTTTTTT
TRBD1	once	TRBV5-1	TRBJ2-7	CASSHVRGHSSYEQYF	TGCGCCAGCAGCCATGTAAGGGGGCATAGCTCCTACGAGCAGTACTTC
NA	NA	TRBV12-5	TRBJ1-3	CASAVFSKGNTIYF	TGTGCTAGTGCCGTATTCTCTAAGGGAAACACCATATATTTT
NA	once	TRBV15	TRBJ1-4	CATSSPMSATNEKLFF	TGTGCCACCAGCTCCCCCATGTCGGCAACTAATGAAAAACTGTTTTTT
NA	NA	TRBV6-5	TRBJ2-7	CASRRSGSLTYEQYF	TGTGCCAGCAGGCGCTCCGGGTCATTAACCTACGAGCAGTACTTC
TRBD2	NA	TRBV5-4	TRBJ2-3	CASSPPSSGGGDTQYF	TGTGCCAGCAGTCCCCCATCTAGCGGGGGTGGAGATACGCAGTATTTT
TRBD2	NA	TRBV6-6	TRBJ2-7	CASSKGSGGALYEQYF	TGTGCCAGCAGTAAAGGTAGCGGGGGGGCTCTGTACGAGCAGTACTTC
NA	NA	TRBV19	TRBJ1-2	CASSIQGNFLDYGYTF	TGTGCCAGTAGTATACAGGGGAACTTTCTCGACTATGGCTACACCTTC
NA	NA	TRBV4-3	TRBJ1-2	CASSQDRGYGYTF	TGCGCCAGCAGCCAAGACAGGGGATATGGCTACACCTTC
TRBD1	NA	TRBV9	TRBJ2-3	CASTVGQGATDTQYF	TGTGCCAGCACAGTTGGACAGGGTGCAACAGATACGCAGTATTTT
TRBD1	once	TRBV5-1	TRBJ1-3	CASSWDRSSGNTIYF	TGCGCCAGCAGCTGGGACAGGAGCTCTGGAAACACCATATATTTT
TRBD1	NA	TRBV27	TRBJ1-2	CASKMGQGGYGYTF	TGTGCCAGCAAGATGGGACAGGGAGGTTATGGCTACACCTTC
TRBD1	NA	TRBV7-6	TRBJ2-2	CASSIIPGGAGTGELFF	TGTGCCAGCAGCATCATTCCAGGGGGCGCAGGAACCGGGGAGCTGTTTTTT
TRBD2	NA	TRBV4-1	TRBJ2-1	CASSARLAGGGEQFF	TGCGCCAGCAGCGCCCGACTAGCGGGGGGCGGTGAGCAGTTCTTC
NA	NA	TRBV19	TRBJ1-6	CASLDSISYNSPLHF	TGTGCCAGCCTGGACTCAATCTCCTATAATTCACCCCTCCACTTT
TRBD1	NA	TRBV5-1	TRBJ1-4	CASSPPDRAGEKLFF	TGCGCCAGCAGCCCGCCCGACAGGGCTGGTGAAAAACTGTTTTTT
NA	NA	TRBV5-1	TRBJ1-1	CASSLAVRAEGEAFF	TGCGCCAGCAGCTTGGCCGTCCGGGCGGAGGGTGAAGCTTTCTTT
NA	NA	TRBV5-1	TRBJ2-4	CASSLDGMKNIQYF	TGCGCCAGCAGCTTGGACGGGATGAAAAACATTCAGTACTTC
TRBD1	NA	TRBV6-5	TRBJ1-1	CASSYSQGMNTEAFF	TGTGCCAGCAGTTACTCACAGGGGATGAACACTGAAGCTTTCTTT
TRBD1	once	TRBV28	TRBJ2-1	CASSLAGTGMNEQFF	TGTGCCAGCAGTTTAGCCGGGACAGGGATGAATGAGCAGTTCTTC
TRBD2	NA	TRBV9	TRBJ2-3	CASSVAGGGVADTQYF	TGTGCCAGCAGCGTAGCAGGCGGGGGGGTAGCAGATACGCAGTATTTT
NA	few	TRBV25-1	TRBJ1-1	CASSLPNSPTEAFF	TGTGCCAGCAGTCTGCCGAACAGTCCCACTGAAGCTTTCTTT
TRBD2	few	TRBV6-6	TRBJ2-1	CASSSKAGSYYNEQFF	TGTGCCAGCAGTTCCAAAGCGGGGAGCTACTACAATGAGCAGTTCTTC
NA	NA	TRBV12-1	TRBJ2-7	CANPPRGEQYF	TGTGCCAACCCCCCCCGGGGTGAGCAGTACTTC
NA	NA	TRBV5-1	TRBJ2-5	CASSSRATQETQYF	TGCGCCAGCAGCTCGAGGGCCACCCAAGAGACCCAGTACTTC
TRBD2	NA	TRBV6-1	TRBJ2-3	CASSGLAGGADTQYF	TGTGCCAGCAGTGGACTAGCGGGGGGCGCAGATACGCAGTATTTT
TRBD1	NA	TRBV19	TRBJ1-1	CASSIEGALTGDTEAFF	TGTGCCAGTAGTATAGAGGGGGCATTAACAGGGGACACTGAAGCTTTCTTT
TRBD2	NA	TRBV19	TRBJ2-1	CASSPTSGGTVRQFF	TGTGCCAGTAGTCCGACTAGCGGGGGGACCGTACGGCAGTTCTTC
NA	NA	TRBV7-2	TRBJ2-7	CASSSPPQTGYEQYF	TGTGCCAGCAGCTCGCCCCCCCAGACCGGGTACGAGCAGTACTTC
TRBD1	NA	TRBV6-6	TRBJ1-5	CASSYRTGGNQPQHF	TGTGCCAGCAGTTACCGGACAGGGGGGAATCAGCCCCAGCATTTT
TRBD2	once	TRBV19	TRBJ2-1	CASSRAGGAGEQFF	TGTGCCAGTAGTAGAGCGGGGGGGGCGGGTGAGCAGTTCTTC